This entry concerns a single T cell receptor beta chain. The CDR3 is cut off 3 residues early in the read; its end comes from the germline J gene. The data stem from a study of T cells in women clearing cervical HPV infection. In the study overall: Case blood was drawn a median approximately 150 days after lesion detection.

Only in-frame clones appear in the TCRdb table, and some are missing; sequencing was by immunoSEQ multiplex PCR. Here the sample table reports about 27,000 clones. V shed 8 bases, J shed 0 bases, and the junction held 7 bases outside the gene matches. This CDR3 is 15 amino acids long. The germline V gene encodes CDR1 SNHLY and CDR2 FYNNEI. Sequences were obtained from blood buffy coat. This receptor was identified in a woman between 18 and 70 years old with a cervical HPV16 infection that either progressed to CIN3+ or cleared (not recorded which). The chain has TRBV2 and TRBJ2-3, with 8 bases matching TRBD1. CDR3: CASGQGTGSTDTQYF. The CDR3 bases that were read are TGTGCCAGCGGCCAGGGGACAGGTAGCACAGATACG.